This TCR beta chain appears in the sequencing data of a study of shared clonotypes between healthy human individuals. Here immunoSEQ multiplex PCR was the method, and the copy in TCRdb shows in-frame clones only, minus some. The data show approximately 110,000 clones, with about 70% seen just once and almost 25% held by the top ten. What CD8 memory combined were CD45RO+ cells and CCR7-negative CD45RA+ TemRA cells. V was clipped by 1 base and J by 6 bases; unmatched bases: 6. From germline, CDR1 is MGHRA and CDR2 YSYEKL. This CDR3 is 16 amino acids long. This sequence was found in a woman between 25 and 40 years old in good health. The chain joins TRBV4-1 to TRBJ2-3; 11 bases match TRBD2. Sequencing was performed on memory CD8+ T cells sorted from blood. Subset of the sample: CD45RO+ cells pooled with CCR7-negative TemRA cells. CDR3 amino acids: CASSQVLAGAGDTQYF. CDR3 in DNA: TGCGCCAGCAGCCAAGTACTAGCGGGAGCCGGTGATACGCAGTATTTT.